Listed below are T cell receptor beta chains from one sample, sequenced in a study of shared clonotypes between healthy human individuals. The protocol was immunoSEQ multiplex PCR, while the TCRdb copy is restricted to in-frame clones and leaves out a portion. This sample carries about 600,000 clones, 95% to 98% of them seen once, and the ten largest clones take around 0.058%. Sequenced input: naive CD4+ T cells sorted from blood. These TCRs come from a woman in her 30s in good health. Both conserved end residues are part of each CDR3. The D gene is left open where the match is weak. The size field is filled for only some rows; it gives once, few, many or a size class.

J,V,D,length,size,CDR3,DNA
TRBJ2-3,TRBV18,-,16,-,CASSPRSGRSTDTQYF,TGTGCCAGCTCACCCCGTTCGGGCAGAAGCACAGATACGCAGTATTTT
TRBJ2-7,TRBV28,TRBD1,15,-,CASSRTGTGVYEQYF,TGTGCCAGCAGTAGAACCGGGACAGGGGTGTACGAGCAGTACTTC
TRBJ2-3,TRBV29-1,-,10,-,CSVESDTQYF,TGCAGCGTTGAATCTGATACGCAGTATTTT
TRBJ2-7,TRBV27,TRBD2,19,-,CASSSNPPSISSGRWEQYF,TGTGCCAGCAGTTCCAACCCTCCTTCTATATCTAGCGGGAGGTGGGAGCAGTACTTC
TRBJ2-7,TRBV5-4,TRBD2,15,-,CASSPGLAALYEQYF,TGTGCCAGCAGCCCCGGACTAGCGGCTCTCTACGAGCAGTACTTC
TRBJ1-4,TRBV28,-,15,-,CASSPGQGGNEKLFF,TGTGCCAGCAGCCCCGGGCAGGGAGGTAATGAAAAACTGTTTTTT
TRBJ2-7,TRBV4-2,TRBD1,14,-,CASSRGQGIWEQYF,TGTGCCAGCAGCCGGGGACAGGGAATTTGGGAGCAGTACTTC
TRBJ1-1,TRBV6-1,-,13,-,CASSVRGNTEAFF,TGTGCCAGCAGCGTCAGGGGAAACACTGAAGCTTTCTTT
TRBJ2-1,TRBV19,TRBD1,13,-,CASSTNRGNEQFF,TGTGCCAGTAGTACCAACAGGGGCAATGAGCAGTTCTTC
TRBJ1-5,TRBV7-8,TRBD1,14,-,CASSAHRGLQPQHF,TGTGCCAGCAGCGCCCACAGGGGGCTTCAGCCCCAGCATTTT
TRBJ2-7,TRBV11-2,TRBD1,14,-,CASSSLQGAQEQYF,TGTGCCAGCAGCTCACTACAGGGGGCGCAGGAGCAGTACTTC
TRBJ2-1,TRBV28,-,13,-,CASRPLDGDEQFF,TGTGCCAGCAGACCCCTTGATGGCGATGAGCAGTTCTTC
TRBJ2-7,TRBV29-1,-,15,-,CSVALTSRSSYEQYF,TGCAGCGTTGCCCTCACTAGCCGGAGCTCCTACGAGCAGTACTTC
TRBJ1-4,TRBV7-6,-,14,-,CASSLASPDEKLFF,TGTGCCAGCAGCTTAGCCTCTCCGGATGAAAAACTGTTTTTT
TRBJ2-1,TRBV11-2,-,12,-,CASSLEGNEQFF,TGTGCCAGCAGCTTAGAAGGAAATGAGCAGTTCTTC
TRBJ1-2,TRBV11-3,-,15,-,CASSFLSQFADGYTF,TGTGCCAGCAGCTTCCTTTCCCAGTTCGCCGATGGCTACACCTTC
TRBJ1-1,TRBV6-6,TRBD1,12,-,CASSRDSTEAFF,TGTGCCAGCAGCAGGGACAGCACTGAAGCTTTCTTT
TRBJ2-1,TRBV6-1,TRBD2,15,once,CASTAGGTTYNEQFF,TGTGCCAGCACCGCAGGCGGGACTACCTACAATGAGCAGTTCTTC
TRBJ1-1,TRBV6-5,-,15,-,CASSYRGAGNTEAFF,TGTGCCAGCAGTTACAGGGGCGCTGGGAACACTGAAGCTTTCTTT
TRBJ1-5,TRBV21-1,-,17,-,CAMLNLRTGVLRQPQHF,TGTGCCATGCTGAACTTGAGGACAGGGGTTTTGCGTCAGCCCCAGCATTTT
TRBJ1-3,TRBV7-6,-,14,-,CASSLTGSGNTIYF,TGTGCCAGCAGCTTAACAGGCTCTGGAAACACCATATATTTT
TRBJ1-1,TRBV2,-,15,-,CASTRDTGWGTEAFF,TGTGCCAGCACCCGGGACACGGGATGGGGGACTGAAGCTTTCTTT
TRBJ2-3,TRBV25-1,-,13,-,CASSDLRTDTQYF,TGTGCCAGCAGTGATCTTCGCACAGATACGCAGTATTTT
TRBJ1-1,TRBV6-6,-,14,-,CASSYSTGTREAFF,TGTGCCAGCAGTTACTCGACCGGGACTAGGGAAGCTTTCTTT
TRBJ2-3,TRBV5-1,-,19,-,CASSLDGWMAGRSTDTQYF,TGCGCCAGCAGCTTGGATGGGTGGATGGCGGGTAGAAGCACAGATACGCAGTATTTT
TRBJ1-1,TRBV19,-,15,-,CASATPPPGNTEAFF,TGTGCCAGCGCTACCCCTCCCCCGGGGAACACTGAAGCTTTCTTT
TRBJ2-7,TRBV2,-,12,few,CASRTDVYEQYF,TGTGCCAGCAGAACCGACGTCTACGAGCAGTACTTC
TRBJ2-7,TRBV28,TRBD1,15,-,CASSIPGQGTYEQYF,TGTGCCAGCAGCATCCCGGGACAGGGGACCTACGAGCAGTACTTC
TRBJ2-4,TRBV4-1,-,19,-,CASSQDWGSEFLAKNIQYF,TGCGCCAGCAGCCAAGATTGGGGTTCGGAATTTCTAGCCAAAAACATTCAGTACTTC
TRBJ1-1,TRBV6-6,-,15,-,CASRETSPVNTEAFF,TGTGCCAGCAGGGAAACTTCTCCAGTGAACACTGAAGCTTTCTTT
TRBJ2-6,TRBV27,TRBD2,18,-,CASSWRTSAVSGANVLTF,TGTGCCAGCAGTTGGAGGACTAGCGCGGTTTCTGGGGCCAACGTCCTGACTTTC
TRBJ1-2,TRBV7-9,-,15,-,CASSLAGPRDYGYTF,TGTGCCAGCAGCTTGGCGGGGCCCCGGGACTATGGCTACACCTTC
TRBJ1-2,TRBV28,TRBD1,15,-,CASSTGQGGTSGYTF,TGTGCCAGCAGTACCGGACAGGGTGGAACCTCCGGCTACACCTTC
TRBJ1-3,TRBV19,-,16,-,CASKRAASERGNTIYF,TGTGCCAGTAAAAGGGCAGCCAGTGAAAGAGGAAACACCATATATTTT
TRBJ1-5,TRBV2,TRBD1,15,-,CASRRQGGWNQPQHF,TGTGCCAGCCGAAGACAGGGAGGTTGGAATCAGCCCCAGCATTTT
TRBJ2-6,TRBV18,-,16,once,CASSLPTVTGANVLTF,TGTGCCAGCTCACTACCCACAGTGACTGGGGCCAACGTCCTGACTTTC
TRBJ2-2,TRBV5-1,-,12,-,CASRVNTGELFF,TGCGCCAGCAGAGTGAACACCGGGGAGCTGTTTTTT
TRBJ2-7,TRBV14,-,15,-,CASSPGPLGTYEQYF,TGCGCCAGCAGCCCAGGGCCCCTTGGGACTTACGAGCAGTACTTC
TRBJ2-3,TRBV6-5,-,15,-,CASSYSGASTDTQYF,TGTGCCAGCAGTTATTCTGGAGCTAGCACAGATACGCAGTATTTT
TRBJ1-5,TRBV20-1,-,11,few,CSARGVRSQHF,TGCAGTGCTAGGGGGGTCCGGTCCCAGCATTTT
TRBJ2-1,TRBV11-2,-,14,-,CASNGLRDYNEQFF,TGTGCCAGCAACGGACTACGGGATTACAATGAGCAGTTCTTC
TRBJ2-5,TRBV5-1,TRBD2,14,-,CASSLALAEETQYF,TGCGCCAGCAGCTTGGCACTAGCGGAAGAGACCCAGTACTTC
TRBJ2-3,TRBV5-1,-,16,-,CASSPTSPSSTDTQYF,TGCGCCAGCAGCCCAACATCACCAAGTAGCACAGATACGCAGTATTTT
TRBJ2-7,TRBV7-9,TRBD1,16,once,CASSLVPGQGPYEQYF,TGTGCCAGCAGCTTAGTTCCGGGACAGGGTCCCTACGAGCAGTACTTC